The next 10 T cell receptor beta chains were all read from a single sample in a study of cytomegalovirus exposure and HLA in healthy donors. 13 Jbeta primers and 60 Vbeta primers were used for the PCR. TCRdb's copy holds only in-frame clones and misses some; the assay was immunoSEQ multiplex PCR. Here the sample spans roughly 100,000 clones, about 80% being singletons. Material: PBMCs. These TCRs come from a man aged 55-75 years in good health and CMV-seropositive.

The chain joins TRBV7-2 to TRBJ2-3, with a weak D call TRBD2 (5 bases). Trimming shortened V by 1 base and J by 2 bases, and 7 bases separated the two germline ends. Germline V gives CDR1 SGHTA, CDR2 FQGNSA. The CDR3 is made up of 14 amino acids. CDR3: CASSLGRTTDTQYF. The CDR3 region has the DNA TGTGCCAGCAGCTTAGGGAGGACCACAGATACGCAGTATTTT.

This clone was found a few times. This chain links TRBV6-6 with TRBJ1-1, with 8 bases aligning to TRBD1. The CDR3 is 14 residues long. Germline loops: CDR1 MNHNY, CDR2 SVGAGI (reference sequence). With 4 bases clipped from V and 1 base from J, the junction kept 2 bases outside the gene matches. CDR3 sequence (DNA): TGTGCCAGCAGTTTTGACAGGGGGAACACTGAAGCTTTCTTT. This translates into CASSFDRGNTEAFF.

The chain employs TRBV11-1 and TRBJ2-3; 10 bases map to TRBD2. Germline V gives CDR1 SGHAT, CDR2 FQDESV (reference sequence). J was trimmed by 6 bases and V by 6 bases; bases with no gene match: 12. The CDR3 extends over 16 amino acids. CDR3 sequence (DNA): TGTGCCAGCAGAGGACTAGCGGTAGCAGGAGGGGATACGCAGTATTTT. This gives the protein CASRGLAVAGGDTQYF.

The chain has TRBV4-1 and TRBJ1-4; 11 nucleotides agree with TRBD1. The CDR3 covers 17 residues. Germline-derived CDR1 and CDR2 are MGHRA and YSYEKL. The V gene end was trimmed by 4 bases and the J gene end by 2 bases; junction bases not matched to a gene: 6. The CDR3 here is CASSPLDRGQTNEKLFF. DNA of the CDR3: TGCGCCAGCAGCCCCCTGGACAGGGGGCAGACTAATGAAAAACTGTTTTTT.

As DNA, the CDR3 is TGTGCCAGCAGCTCCCACCGGACAGGGAGTTTTAATTCACCCCTCCACTTT. This sequence encodes CASSSHRTGSFNSPLHF. J is TRBJ1-6 and V is TRBV11-2; 8 nucleotides line up with TRBD1. CDR1 SGHAT and CDR2 FQNNGV come from the germline V gene. V shed 4 bases, J shed 6 bases, and the junction held 11 bases outside the gene matches. The length of the CDR3 is 17 residues.

A few counts support this clone. CDR3 DNA sequence: TGTGCCAGCAGCCAAGACCCGGGGGCAACTAATGAAAAACTGTTTTTT. Amino acids: CASSQDPGATNEKLFF. This rearrangement joins TRBV14 to TRBJ1-4; D is perhaps TRBD1 (5 bases). V dropped 0 bases and J dropped 0 bases, with 8 bases sitting between them. CDR1 is SGHDN and CDR2 is FVKESK in the germline V gene. CDR3 length: 16 residues.

V and J are TRBV15 and TRBJ1-1; the D gene is possibly TRBD1 (5 bases). The CDR3 has 16 amino acids. V was pared by 3 bases and J by 0 bases, with 14 bases between. Per germline, CDR1 LNHNV and CDR2 YYDKDF (reference sequence). The CDR3 DNA sequence: TGTGCCACCAGCAGGTCAGACAGCCTGATGAACACTGAAGCTTTCTTT. Its translation is CATSRSDSLMNTEAFF.

V gene TRBV11-2 combines with J gene TRBJ2-5, with 10 nucleotides matching TRBD1. The tail of the sequence fits TRBJ2-7 better, so the J call may be wrong. Germline V gene lookup returns CDR1 SGHAT and CDR2 FQNNGV. The CDR3 has 14 residues. CDR3: CASSPGTGAYEQYF. In DNA form, the CDR3 reads TGTGCCAGCAGCCCAGGGACAGGGGCCTACGAGCAGTACTTC.

The rearrangement links TRBV5-1 to TRBJ2-1, with TRBD2 matching 14 bases. V lost 2 bases, J lost 7 bases, and 5 bases stayed unmatched. Germline-derived CDR1 and CDR2 are SGHRS and YFSETQ. CDR3 length equals 16 residues. The CDR3 nucleotides are TGCGCCAGCAGCTTTACCGGGACTAGCGGGGGAAATGAGCAGTTCTTC. This sequence encodes CASSFTGTSGGNEQFF. Variable domain in full (rest from reference TRBV5-1 and TRBJ2-1): KAGVTQTPRYLIKTRGQQVTLSCSPISGHRSVSWYQQTPGQGLQFLFEYFSETQRNKGNFPGRFSGRQFSNSRSEMNVSTLELGDSALYLCASSFTGTSGGNEQFFGPGTRLTVL.

The V gene is TRBV5-1, the J gene TRBJ2-2, with unresolved D. In germline, CDR1 is SGHRS, CDR2 YFSETQ. The CDR3 sequence is 14 residues long. V lost 1 base and J 4 bases, leaving 8 bases between the germline ends. This chain's CDR3 is CASSLPGGTGELFF. In DNA, the CDR3 is TGCGCCAGCAGCTTGCCCGGCGGCACCGGGGAGCTGTTTTTT.